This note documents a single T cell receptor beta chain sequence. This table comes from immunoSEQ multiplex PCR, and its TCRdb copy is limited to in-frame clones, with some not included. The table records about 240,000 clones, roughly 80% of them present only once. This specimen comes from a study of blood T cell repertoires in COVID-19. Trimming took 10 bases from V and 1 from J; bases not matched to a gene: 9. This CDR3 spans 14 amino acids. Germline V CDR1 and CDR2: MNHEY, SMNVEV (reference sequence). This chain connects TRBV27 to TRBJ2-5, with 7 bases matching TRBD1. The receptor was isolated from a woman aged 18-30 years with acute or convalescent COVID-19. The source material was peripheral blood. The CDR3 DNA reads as TGTGCCACCTCCAGGGGGACAAGCCAAGAGACCCAGTACTTC. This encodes CATSRGTSQETQYF.